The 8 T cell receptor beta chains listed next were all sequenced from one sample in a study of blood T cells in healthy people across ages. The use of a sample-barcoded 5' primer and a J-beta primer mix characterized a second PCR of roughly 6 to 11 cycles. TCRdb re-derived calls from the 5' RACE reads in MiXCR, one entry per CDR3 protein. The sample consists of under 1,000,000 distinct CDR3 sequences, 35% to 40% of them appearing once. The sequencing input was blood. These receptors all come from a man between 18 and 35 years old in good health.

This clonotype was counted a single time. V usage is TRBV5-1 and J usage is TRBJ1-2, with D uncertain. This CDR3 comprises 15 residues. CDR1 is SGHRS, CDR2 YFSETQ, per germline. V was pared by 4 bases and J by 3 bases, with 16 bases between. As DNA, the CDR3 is TGCGCCAGCAGCCCCTCCCCTGAAAGGCACTATGGCTACACCTTC. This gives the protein CASSPSPERHYGYTF.

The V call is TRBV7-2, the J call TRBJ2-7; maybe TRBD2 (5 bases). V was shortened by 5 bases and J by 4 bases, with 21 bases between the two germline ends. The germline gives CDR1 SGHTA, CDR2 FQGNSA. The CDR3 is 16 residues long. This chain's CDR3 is CASSRRLAQWRYEQYF. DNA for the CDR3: TGTGCCAGCAGCCGCCGGTTGGCACAGTGGAGGTACGAGCAGTACTTC.

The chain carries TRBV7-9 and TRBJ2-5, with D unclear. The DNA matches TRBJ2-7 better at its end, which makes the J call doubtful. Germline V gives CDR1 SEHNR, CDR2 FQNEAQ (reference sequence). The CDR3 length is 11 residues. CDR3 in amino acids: CASSRESEQYF. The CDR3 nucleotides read TGTGCCAGCAGCCGAGAAAGCGAGCAGTACTTC.

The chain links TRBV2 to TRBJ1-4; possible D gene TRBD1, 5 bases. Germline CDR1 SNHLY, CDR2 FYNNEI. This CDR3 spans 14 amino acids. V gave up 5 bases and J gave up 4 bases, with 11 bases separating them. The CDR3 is CASSRDGRNEKLFF. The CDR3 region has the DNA TGTGCCAGCAGTCGGGACGGACGTAATGAAAAACTGTTTTTT.

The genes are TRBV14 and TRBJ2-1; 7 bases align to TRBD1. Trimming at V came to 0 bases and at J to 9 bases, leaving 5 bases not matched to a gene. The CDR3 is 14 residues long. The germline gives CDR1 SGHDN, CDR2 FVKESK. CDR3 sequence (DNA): TGTGCCAGCAGCCAAGAAACAGGGGCAGTTGAGCAGTTCTTC. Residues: CASSQETGAVEQFF. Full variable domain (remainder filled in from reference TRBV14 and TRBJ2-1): EAGVTQFPSHSVIEKGQTVTLRCDPISGHDNLYWYRRVMGKEIKFLLHFVKESKQDESGMPNNRFLAERTGGTYSTLKVQPAELEDSGVYFCASSQETGAVEQFFGPGTRLTVL.

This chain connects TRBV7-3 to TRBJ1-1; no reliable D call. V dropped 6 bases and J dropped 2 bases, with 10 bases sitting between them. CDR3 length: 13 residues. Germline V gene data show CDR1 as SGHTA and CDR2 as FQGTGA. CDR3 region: CASRSDTNTEAFF. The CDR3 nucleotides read TGTGCCAGCAGGTCCGACACTAACACTGAAGCTTTCTTT.

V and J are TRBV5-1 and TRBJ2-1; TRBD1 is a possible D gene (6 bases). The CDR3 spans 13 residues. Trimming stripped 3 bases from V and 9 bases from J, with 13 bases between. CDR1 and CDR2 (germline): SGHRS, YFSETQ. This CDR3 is CASSYGQLSEQFF. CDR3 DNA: TGCGCCAGCAGCTACGGACAGCTTAGTGAGCAGTTCTTC.

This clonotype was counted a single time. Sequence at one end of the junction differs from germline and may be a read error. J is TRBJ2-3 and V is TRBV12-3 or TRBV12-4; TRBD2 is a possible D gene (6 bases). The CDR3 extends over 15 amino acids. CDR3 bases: TGTGTCAGCAACCAATGGGCGGGGAGCACAGATACGCAGTATTTT. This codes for CVSNQWAGSTDTQYF.